These 23 T cell receptor beta chains originate from one sample sequenced in a study of beta chain features in type 1 diabetes. Every bit of the isolated RNA underwent reverse transcription, so sequencing read expressed TCRB transcripts. Profiling relied on immunoSEQ multiplex PCR, and the TCRdb table lists in-frame clones only, not all of them. The table records roughly 310,000 clones, 9.5% to 11% of them present only once. The material sequenced was naive CD4+ T cells from blood. Receptors originate from a woman between 25 and 40 years old in good health.

The rearrangement uses TRBV27 and TRBJ2-3; 9 bases fit TRBD2. Germline-derived CDR1 and CDR2 are MNHEY and SMNVEV (reference sequence). Trimming at V came to 1 base and at J to 1 base, leaving 6 bases not matched to a gene. CDR3 length equals 17 residues. This CDR3 reads CASSLLWTSERTDTQYF. The DNA for the CDR3 is TGTGCCAGCAGTTTATTGTGGACTAGCGAGCGCACAGATACGCAGTATTTT.

The chain has TRBV30 and TRBJ2-4; possibly TRBD2 for D (6 bases). The germline CDR1 and CDR2 sequences are GTSNPN and SVGIG (reference sequence). Trimming took off 2 bases at V and 0 bases at J, with 11 bases between the two ends. This CDR3 is 15 amino acids long. CDR3 bases: TGTGCCTGGAGTTTCCGGGGACTAGCCAAAAACATTCAGTACTTC. Protein product: CAWSFRGLAKNIQYF.

The chain joins TRBV7-2 to TRBJ2-5, with 9 bases identical to TRBD1. Trimming removed 4 bases from V and 1 base from J; junction bases left unmatched: 10. This CDR3 contains 17 residues. Looked up from germline, CDR1 is SGHTA and CDR2 is FQGNSA. DNA for the CDR3: TGTGCCAGCAGCTCCGGGGCTTCACAGGGGGCCCAAGAGACCCAGTACTTC. It codes for CASSSGASQGAQETQYF.

This clone was seen more than once but under ten times. V usage is TRBV7-9 and J usage is TRBJ1-5; TRBD1 aligns across 7 bases. The CDR3 runs to 13 residues. V gave up 5 bases and J gave up 6 bases; unmatched junction bases: 4. Germline values: CDR1 SEHNR, CDR2 FQNEAQ (reference sequence). CDR3 amino acids: CASSPQGVQPQHF. CDR3 sequence (DNA): TGTGCCAGCAGCCCCCAGGGGGTTCAGCCCCAGCATTTT.

V gene TRBV30 combines with J gene TRBJ2-2; 7 nucleotides align to TRBD1. Germline-derived CDR1 and CDR2 are GTSNPN and SVGIG (reference sequence). There are 13 residues in the CDR3. With V trimmed by 1 base and J by 6 bases, 2 bases remained unmatched. The CDR3 DNA reads as TGTGCCTGGAGTGCAGGGGGACCCGGGGAGCTGTTTTTT. It translates to CAWSAGGPGELFF.

The chain carries TRBV18 and TRBJ1-2; the D gene is possibly TRBD1 (6 bases). This CDR3 has 16 residues. Germline-derived CDR1 and CDR2 are KGHSH and LQKENI. V was trimmed by 0 bases and J by 2 bases, leaving 13 bases between them. CDR3 nucleotides: TGTGCCAGCTCACCACCAGATTTGGGGGCGAACTATGGCTACACCTTC. It is translated as CASSPPDLGANYGYTF.

This clone came up a few times. The chain couples TRBV29-1 to TRBJ2-2; 8 nucleotides align to TRBD1. This CDR3 is 15 amino acids long. J gave up 6 bases and V 5 bases, and 11 bases lay outside the gene matches. In germline, CDR1 is SQVTM, CDR2 ANQGSEA. CDR3 in amino acids: CSVRGWTGPPGELFF. CDR3 bases: TGCAGCGTTCGGGGCTGGACAGGGCCTCCCGGGGAGCTGTTTTTT.

This sequence joins TRBV4-3 and TRBJ2-7; 12 bases map to TRBD2. V dropped 1 base and J dropped 3; count of bases not matched to a gene: 10. Per the germline V gene, CDR1 is LGHNA and CDR2 is YSLEER. This CDR3 has 18 amino acids. The CDR3 sequence: CASSQGAIPSGRGYEQYF. CDR3 in DNA: TGCGCCAGCAGCCAAGGGGCGATACCTAGCGGGAGGGGCTACGAGCAGTACTTC.

J is TRBJ2-7 and V is TRBV27, with TRBD1 matching 8 bases. Germline loops: CDR1 MNHEY, CDR2 SMNVEV (reference sequence). V shed 5 bases, J shed 0 bases, and the junction held 9 bases outside the gene matches. This CDR3 has 16 amino acids. CDR3 residues: CASSLRQGRGSYEQYF. In nucleotides, the CDR3 is TGTGCCAGCAGTCTCCGACAGGGGAGAGGCTCCTACGAGCAGTACTTC.

V and J are TRBV5-4 and TRBJ2-7; no clear D. Looked up from germline, CDR1 is SGHNT and CDR2 is YYREEE (reference sequence). This CDR3 spans 15 amino acids. The V and J ends lost 0 bases and 1 base respectively, with 11 bases between them. This CDR3 reads CASSLGRGQSYEQYF. Written as DNA, the CDR3 is TGTGCCAGCAGCTTGGGCCGTGGGCAATCCTACGAGCAGTACTTC.

The genes are TRBV6-5 and TRBJ2-7, with TRBD2 identical over 7 bases. Germline V CDR1 and CDR2: MNHEY, SVGAGI. The CDR3 covers 14 residues. Trimming cost V 2 bases and J 0 bases; bases outside gene matches: 1. The CDR3 here is CASSYPSGSYEQYF. The CDR3, as DNA: TGTGCCAGCAGTTACCCTAGCGGCTCCTACGAGCAGTACTTC.

This clone has more than one count but fewer than ten. This CDR3 reads CSVREGLNTEAFF. As DNA, the CDR3 is TGCAGCGTTCGCGAGGGCTTGAACACTGAAGCTTTCTTT. The chain carries TRBV29-1 and TRBJ1-1; D not certain. This CDR3 has 13 residues. Deletions cut 5 bases from V and 0 bases from J, with 10 bases between. Per germline, CDR1 SQVTM and CDR2 ANQGSEA. Looking up the rest from reference TRBV29-1 and TRBJ1-1 gives the full variable domain: SAVISQKPSRDICQRGTSLTIQCQVDSQVTMMFWYRQQPGQSLTLIATANQGSEATYESGFVIDKFPISRPNLTFSTLTVSNMSPEDSSIYLCSVREGLNTEAFFGQGTRLTVV.

This clone was observed a handful of times. This rearrangement joins TRBV30 to TRBJ2-5; D ambiguous. CDR1 is GTSNPN and CDR2 is SVGIG in the germline V gene (reference sequence). Trimming took 2 bases from V and 4 from J, leaving 11 bases between them. The CDR3 consists of 13 residues. CDR3 in amino acids: CAWSSGHRETQYF. CDR3 nucleotides: TGTGCCTGGAGTAGTGGGCATCGAGAGACCCAGTACTTC.

This clone was picked up a small number of times. The chain combines TRBV7-9 with TRBJ2-7; tentative D call: TRBD2 (5 bases). CDR1 and CDR2 from the germline V gene are SEHNR and FQNEAQ (reference sequence). V was cut by 3 bases and J by 4 bases, with 13 bases left in between. This CDR3 has 14 residues. In DNA form, the CDR3 reads TGTGCCAGCAGCTTTGGTGCGGGCCCATACGAGCAGTACTTC. As protein: CASSFGAGPYEQYF.

This clone was seen only a few times. This sequence joins TRBV13 and TRBJ1-2; D is ambiguous. CDR3 size: 12 residues. Germline CDR1 reads PRHDT; CDR2 reads FYEKMQ (reference sequence). Deletions cut 6 bases from V and 6 bases from J, with 11 bases between. CDR3 coding DNA: TGTGCCAGCAGTCCCCGGTTCCATGGCTACACCTTC. Residues: CASSPRFHGYTF.

The chain links TRBV7-2 to TRBJ2-7, with D tentatively TRBD1 (5 bases). The V end lost 5 bases, the J end lost 0 bases, and 11 bases lay between the germline ends. Germline V gene lookup returns CDR1 SGHTA and CDR2 FQGNSA. The CDR3 runs to 14 residues. The CDR3 nucleotides are TGTGCCAGCAGCGGCAGGGTCAGCTCCTACGAGCAGTACTTC. It codes for CASSGRVSSYEQYF.

This clone was seen a few times. The chain links TRBV7-2 to TRBJ1-2; D gene unclear. CDR3 length: 12 amino acids. Trimming removed 1 base at V and 3 bases at J, with 3 bases between. Germline CDR1 is SGHTA and CDR2 is FQGNSA. In DNA, the CDR3 is TGTGCCAGCAGCTTAGGAGACTATGGCTACACCTTC. It is translated as CASSLGDYGYTF. The full variable domain, rest sourced from reference TRBV7-2 and TRBJ1-2, is GAGVSQSPSNKVTEKGKDVELRCDPISGHTALYWYRQSLGQGLEFLIYFQGNSAPDKSGLPSDRFSAERTGGSVSTLTIQRTQQEDSAVYLCASSLGDYGYTFGSGTRLTVV.

The genes are TRBV29-1 and TRBJ2-1; no clear D gene. The CDR3 has 12 residues. The germline gives CDR1 SQVTM, CDR2 ANQGSEA. The ends were cut back, 3 bases at V and 6 bases at J, with 9 bases in the middle. CDR3 sequence: CSVEASANEQFF. The CDR3 DNA reads TGCAGCGTTGAGGCCAGCGCCAATGAGCAGTTCTTC.

This clone was observed a handful of times. This chain's CDR3 is CASNPGQSTGELFF. Written as DNA, the CDR3 is TGTGCCAGCAACCCGGGACAGTCCACCGGGGAGCTGTTTTTT. The chain employs TRBV28 and TRBJ2-2; 7 nucleotides align to TRBD1. There are 14 residues in the CDR3. Germline lookup yields CDR1 MDHEN and CDR2 SYDVKM. V trimming: 7 bases; J trimming: 4 bases; junction bases outside the gene matches: 6.

This clone showed up just a few times. This chain joins TRBV2 and TRBJ1-5; 12 bases align to TRBD1. V shed 3 bases, J shed 5 bases, and the junction held 5 bases outside the gene matches. This CDR3 comprises 16 residues. Germline CDR1 SNHLY, CDR2 FYNNEI. The CDR3, as DNA: TGTGCCAGCAGTGATGGGACAGGGGGCGGGGATCAGCCCCAGCATTTT. Translated, it gives CASSDGTGGGDQPQHF.

This chain connects TRBV11-1 to TRBJ2-7, with D possibly matching TRBD2 (5 bases). CDR1 is SGHAT, CDR2 FQDESV, per germline (reference sequence). The germline V and J ends were trimmed by 2 bases and 6 bases, with 14 bases remaining between them. This CDR3 has 14 residues. The CDR3 nucleotides read TGTGCCAGCAGCTTACGGGGATTCGTAGGCGAGCAGTACTTC. Translating gives CASSLRGFVGEQYF.

The CDR3 sequence: CAWSVEGASGRYNEQFF. The DNA for the CDR3 is TGTGCCTGGAGTGTAGAGGGGGCTAGCGGGAGGTACAATGAGCAGTTCTTC. This sequence joins TRBV30 and TRBJ2-1, with 11 bases lining up with TRBD2. J lost 4 bases, V lost 0 bases, and 8 bases had no gene match. CDR1 GTSNPN and CDR2 SVGIG come from the germline V gene (reference sequence). This CDR3 region has 17 residues.

The genes are TRBV5-1 and TRBJ2-1; 7 nucleotides line up with TRBD2. CDR1 is SGHRS, CDR2 YFSETQ, per germline. V shed 2 bases, J shed 0 bases, and the junction held 2 bases outside the gene matches. This CDR3 has 15 residues. CDR3 in DNA: TGCGCCAGCAGCTTTACTAGCGACTCCTACAATGAGCAGTTCTTC. Translation: CASSFTSDSYNEQFF.